The rows below give T cell receptor beta chains drawn from one sample of a study of blood T cell repertoires in COVID-19. TCRdb keeps only in-frame clones here, not all; method: immunoSEQ multiplex PCR. The profile shows around 72,000 clones, approximately 82% of them singletons. Sequences were obtained from peripheral blood. The source is a woman at least 80 years old with acute or convalescent COVID-19. Both conserved end residues are part of each CDR3. A D gene is named only where the DNA matches it firmly. Size is omitted from some rows. Given values are once, few, many or a class for expanded clones.

D gene,clone size,V gene,J gene,CDR3 DNA,CDR3 protein
TRBD1,-,TRBV10-3,TRBJ1-2,TGTGCCATCAGTACGGGACAGGGGAACTATGGCTACACCTTC,CAISTGQGNYGYTF
TRBD2,-,TRBV4-2,TRBJ2-1,TGTGCCAGCAGCCAAACTAGCGGGGGGGGGCCCAATGAGCAGTTCTTC,CASSQTSGGGPNEQFF
-,-,TRBV30,TRBJ1-1,TGTGCCTGGAGTGTAGCCCAGAACACTGAAGCTTTCTTT,CAWSVAQNTEAFF
-,-,TRBV7-2,TRBJ2-5,TGTGCCAGCAGCTCCCTAGCATTCAAAGAGACCCAGTACTTC,CASSSLAFKETQYF
-,-,TRBV7-6,TRBJ1-2,TGTGCCAGCAGCTTAGGAGGAGACTCGGGCTACACCTTC,CASSLGGDSGYTF
-,-,TRBV18,TRBJ1-1,TGTGCCAGCTCCCTGTCACAGGGAAGTGGGACTGAAGCTTTCTTT,CASSLSQGSGTEAFF
-,-,TRBV2,TRBJ1-1,TGTGCCAGCAGCGCTTTGGACAGAGGACACGAAGCTTTCTTT,CASSALDRGHEAFF
-,-,TRBV19,TRBJ1-2,TGTGCCAGTAGTAGCAGAGGCTATGGCTACACCTTC,CASSSRGYGYTF
-,few,TRBV3-1/TRBV3-2,TRBJ2-7,TGTGCCAGCAGCCAGCCGCCCGTGACAGACAGTCTGTACTTC,CASSQPPVTDSLYF
-,-,TRBV2,TRBJ2-7,TGTGCCAGCAGTGAAGTGGGTGGCTTAGGCAGGACCTACGAGCAGTACTTC,CASSEVGGLGRTYEQYF
TRBD2,once,TRBV2,TRBJ2-1,TGTGCCAGCAGTCGGACTAGCGGGAGGAAGAATGAGCAGTTCTTC,CASSRTSGRKNEQFF
-,-,TRBV14,TRBJ1-1,TGTGCCAGCAGCCTTACAGGGAACACTGAAGCTTTCTTT,CASSLTGNTEAFF
-,-,TRBV5-4,TRBJ1-2,TGTGCCAGCAGCCCTGAACCAATTGCAGGTCGACCCAGCGGCTACACCTTC,CASSPEPIAGRPSGYTF
-,-,TRBV30,TRBJ2-7,TGTGCCTGGAGCGCCGGGACAATGGCCGAGCAGTACTTC,CAWSAGTMAEQYF
TRBD2,-,TRBV6-5,TRBJ2-2,TGTGCCAGCAGTAACGCCGGGACTAGCATCGGGGAGCTGTTTTTT,CASSNAGTSIGELFF
TRBD2,-,TRBV29-1,TRBJ2-3,TGCAGCGTCCCGGGACTAGCGGGGGGAAAGAGAAGCACAGATACGCAGTATTTT,CSVPGLAGGKRSTDTQYF